A selection of T cell receptor beta chains follows, all from one sample in a study of cytomegalovirus exposure and HLA in healthy donors. Clones were sequenced by immunoSEQ multiplex PCR, and TCRdb holds only the in-frame ones, with some missing. Seen here are around 110,000 clones, over 75% observed once, and the top ten hold 4.2%. Sequencing was done on a sample of PBMCs. These receptors were taken from a male donor in good health and CMV-seronegative. Both conserved end residues are part of each CDR3. The D gene is left open where the match is weak.

CASSPIAGREAGELFF NA TRBV11-2
CASIYGLADSTDTQYF TRBD2 TRBV2
CAISEPGQRNYEQYF NA TRBV10-3
CASGLVIGPGPEAFF NA TRBV12-5
CASSLFRVDQPQHF NA TRBV7-2
CASSPTYNEQFF NA TRBV4-2
CASSPRQYQETQYF NA TRBV27
CASSLGTAEAFF NA TRBV7-8
CAWQTGVIGTEAFF TRBD1 TRBV30
CASSPQGGPNTEAFF NA TRBV7-8
CASSGGQGGSWAQYF NA TRBV28
CASSQRGRTVGYGYTF NA TRBV4-2
CASRPGGPSGELFF TRBD2 TRBV19
CASSLKLAGVDEQFF TRBD2 TRBV28
CASSGTYPRAGSSYNEQFF TRBD2 TRBV27
CASSLVEPELNTGELFF NA TRBV7-8